These 18 T cell receptor beta chains were all obtained from the same sample, sequenced in a study of cytomegalovirus exposure and HLA in healthy donors. The assay was immunoSEQ multiplex PCR, and TCRdb's table has in-frame clones only and misses some. The top ten clones hold approximately 1.4% of a sample with about 83,000 clones, roughly 95% of them seen once. Sequenced sample: PBMCs. Source of these receptors: a woman in her late teens or twenties in good health and CMV-seronegative.

V is TRBV6-5 and J is TRBJ1-6; D is undetermined. This CDR3 has 15 residues. CDR1 and CDR2 (germline): MNHEY, SVGAGI. The V end was cut by 6 bases, the J end by 6 bases, with 15 bases between. The CDR3: CASSPFQQANSPLHF. The DNA of the CDR3 is TGTGCCAGCAGCCCCTTCCAGCAGGCTAATTCACCCCTCCACTTT.

The chain has TRBV19 and TRBJ2-7; 10 nucleotides align to TRBD1. CDR1 and CDR2 from the germline V gene are LNHDA and SQIVND (reference sequence). The CDR3 totals 15 residues. Losses at the gene ends were 5 bases for V and 2 bases for J; bases not matched to a gene: 6. This CDR3 is CASSSPGQGTYEQYF. The CDR3 bases are TGTGCCAGTAGTTCACCGGGACAGGGGACCTACGAGCAGTACTTC.

The chain is built from TRBV5-4 and TRBJ2-3; 8 nucleotides line up with TRBD2. V shed 3 bases and J 2 bases; nucleotides not matched to a gene: 11. Germline V CDR1 and CDR2: SGHNT, YYREEE (reference sequence). CDR3 length equals 17 residues. In DNA, the CDR3 is TGTGCCAGCAGCTGGGGTGATAGCGGGACTAACACAGATACGCAGTATTTT. This codes for CASSWGDSGTNTDTQYF. Full variable domain (missing parts from reference TRBV5-4 and TRBJ2-3): ETGVTQSPTHLIKTRGQQVTLRCSSQSGHNTVSWYQQALGQGPQFIFQYYREEENGRGNFPPRFSGLQFPNYSSELNVNALELDDSALYLCASSWGDSGTNTDTQYFGPGTRLTVL.

The V call is TRBV29-1, the J call TRBJ2-5; TRBD2 matches 9 bases. This CDR3 comprises 21 residues. J gave up 1 base and V 0 bases, and 21 bases lay outside the gene matches. Germline CDR1 SQVTM, CDR2 ANQGSEA. The CDR3 DNA follows: TGCAGCGTTGAAGATTCGGGACTAGCCCCGGGGTGGGGTCTACGCCAAGAGACCCAGTACTTC. Residues: CSVEDSGLAPGWGLRQETQYF.

This clone was seen a single time. The chain uses TRBV7-2 and TRBJ2-3; 7 nucleotides align to TRBD2. The CDR3 is 17 residues long. V trimming: 5 bases; J trimming: 2 bases; junction bases outside the gene matches: 13. Germline-derived CDR1 and CDR2 are SGHTA and FQGNSA. Here the CDR3 DNA reads TGTGCCAGCAGCCCCCCGCCCGGGACTAAACACACAGATACGCAGTATTTT. This sequence encodes CASSPPPGTKHTDTQYF.

The gene calls are TRBV5-1 and TRBJ2-3; 7 bases match TRBD2. This CDR3 is 16 amino acids long. Unmatched junction bases numbered 8, after V lost 0 bases and J lost 4 bases. Germline V gene data show CDR1 as SGHRS and CDR2 as YFSETQ. The CDR3 DNA reads as TGCGCCAGCAGCTTGGCTTTAGCGGGCGGCGCAGATACGCAGTATTTT. Amino acid sequence: CASSLALAGGADTQYF.

The chain links TRBV7-9 to TRBJ1-2; a weak D match, TRBD1 (6 bases). In germline, CDR1 is SEHNR, CDR2 FQNEAQ (reference sequence). The CDR3 extends over 12 amino acids. V was shortened by 6 bases and J by 4 bases, with 9 bases between the two germline ends. CDR3 bases: TGTGCCAGCAGGGGGGGGGCCTATGGCTACACCTTC. Protein: CASRGGAYGYTF. Combining the CDR3 with reference TRBV7-9 and TRBJ1-2 gives the whole variable domain DTGVSQNPRHKITKRGQNVTFRCDPISEHNRLYWYRQTLGQGPEFLTYFQNEAQLEKSRLLSDRFSAERPKGSFSTLEIQRTEQGDSAMYLCASRGGAYGYTFGSGTRLTVV.

V is TRBV6-1 and J is TRBJ1-1; D uncertain. The CDR3 runs to 13 residues. Deletions cut 6 bases from V and 0 bases from J, with 8 bases between. Germline lookup yields CDR1 MNHNS and CDR2 SASEGT. CDR3 bases: TGTGCCAGCAGATCTTCAGTGAACACTGAAGCTTTCTTT. Translation: CASRSSVNTEAFF.

The V and J genes are TRBV7-9 and TRBJ1-2; 9 nucleotides align to TRBD1. Germline V CDR1 and CDR2: SEHNR, FQNEAQ (reference sequence). The CDR3 has 13 residues. Unmatched junction bases numbered 2, after V lost 1 base and J lost 8 bases. The CDR3 sequence: CASSLGDRDGYTF. CDR3 nucleotide sequence: TGTGCCAGCAGCTTAGGGGACAGGGACGGCTACACCTTC.

The J gene is TRBJ2-7, the V gene TRBV19; perhaps TRBD2 as D (6 bases). Trimming took off 9 bases at V and 0 bases at J, with 15 bases between the two ends. CDR3 length equals 14 residues. CDR1 LNHDA and CDR2 SQIVND come from the germline V gene (reference sequence). The chain's CDR3 is CASRSGPSSYEQYF. The DNA for the CDR3 is TGTGCCAGCCGAAGCGGGCCAAGCTCCTACGAGCAGTACTTC.

The chain combines TRBV29-1 with TRBJ1-1, with 10 nucleotides matching TRBD1. CDR3 length: 13 residues. Germline V gene lookup returns CDR1 SQVTM and CDR2 ANQGSEA. The V segment lost 4 bases and the J segment 7 bases; nucleotides outside the gene matches: 6. This CDR3 is CSVVGQGWGEAFF. Here the CDR3 DNA reads TGCAGCGTTGTGGGACAGGGGTGGGGTGAAGCTTTCTTT.

The chain uses TRBV7-9 and TRBJ1-6; 7 bases fit TRBD1. Trimming cost V 6 bases and J 5 bases; bases outside gene matches: 7. CDR3 length: 15 amino acids. The germline V gene has CDR1 SEHNR and CDR2 FQNEAQ (reference sequence). CDR3 nucleotide sequence: TGTGCCAGCAGTTTTGGACAGGCACATAATTCACCCCTCCACTTT. Translation gives CASSFGQAHNSPLHF.

This clone has only one observation. The V call is TRBV5-1, the J call TRBJ1-1; D gene ambiguous. This CDR3 has 14 residues. The germline gives CDR1 SGHRS, CDR2 YFSETQ. Trimming stripped 4 bases from V and 0 bases from J, with 10 bases between. The CDR3 coding sequence is TGCGCCAGCAGCATCCAGGTCATGAACACTGAAGCTTTCTTT. This translates into CASSIQVMNTEAFF.

The V and J genes are TRBV4-1 and TRBJ2-7, with D maybe TRBD1 (6 bases). The germline V and J ends were trimmed by 4 bases and 1 base, with 8 bases remaining between them. Germline CDR1 MGHRA, CDR2 YSYEKL. CDR3 size: 13 residues. The CDR3 DNA reads as TGCGCCAGCAGCCTGGACAGTTCCTACGAGCAGTACTTC. It specifies CASSLDSSYEQYF.

CDR3 residues: CASSLGGTEGNSPLHF. In DNA, the CDR3 is TGCGCCAGCAGCTTGGGCGGGACAGAGGGCAATTCACCCCTCCACTTT. The rearrangement joins TRBV5-1 to TRBJ1-6; 7 nucleotides match TRBD1. V lost 0 bases to trimming and J lost 7 bases; unmatched junction nucleotides: 7. The CDR3 totals 16 residues. Germline V CDR1 and CDR2: SGHRS, YFSETQ.

This rearrangement joins TRBV21-1 to TRBJ2-5; the table gives TRBD2 as D, unverified against the DNA. TRBV21-1 is termed a pseudogene. The CDR3 is 18 amino acids. The chain's CDR3 is CASSKGAGTSGSRETQYF. In DNA, the CDR3 is TGTGCCAGCAGCAAAGGGGCCGGGACTAGCGGGAGTAGGGAGACCCAGTACTTC.

This clone was seen only a few times. The V and J genes are TRBV13 and TRBJ1-3; D is ambiguous. Germline V lookup: CDR1 PRHDT, CDR2 FYEKMQ (reference sequence). Trimming stripped 0 bases from V and 0 bases from J, with 9 bases between. This CDR3 spans 16 amino acids. CDR3 sequence reads: CASSLGIASSGNTIYF. For the CDR3, the DNA is TGTGCCAGCAGCTTAGGGATAGCAAGCTCTGGAAACACCATATATTTT.

The chain couples TRBV27 to TRBJ2-7; D perhaps matches TRBD2 (5 bases). Trimming shortened V by 2 bases and J by 2 bases, and 13 bases separated the two germline ends. Germline CDR1 is MNHEY and CDR2 is SMNVEV (reference sequence). This CDR3 is 15 amino acids long. The CDR3 loop reads CASSLAWESTYEQYF. The CDR3 DNA reads TGTGCCAGCAGTTTAGCGTGGGAGAGCACCTACGAGCAGTACTTC.